The 2 T cell receptor beta chains given below trace back to one sample, sequenced in a study of blood T cell repertoires in COVID-19. Assay used: immunoSEQ multiplex PCR; TCRdb lists only in-frame clones, some missing. The data contain nearly 200,000 clones, around 82% of them singletons. Source material: PBMCs or T cells enriched from blood (not recorded which). These receptors all stem from a man aged 35 to 55 who had recovered from COVID-19.

This chain joins TRBV12-3 or TRBV12-4 and TRBJ1-1; D not certain. V lost 2 bases and J 7 bases, leaving 11 bases between the germline ends. The CDR3 totals 13 residues. The CDR3 nucleotides read TGTGCCAGCAGTTTATTTTCATCAGTTGAAGCTTTCTTT. This gives the protein CASSLFSSVEAFF.

This clone has only one observation. CDR3 DNA: TGTGCCAGCAGCTTGGAACAGGGCGCCTCTGGGGCCAACGTCCTGACTTTC. This encodes CASSLEQGASGANVLTF. The gene calls are TRBV7-6 and TRBJ2-6; D possibly corresponds to TRBD1 (6 bases). Germline V gene lookup returns CDR1 SGHVS and CDR2 FNYEAQ. This CDR3 spans 17 amino acids. V lost 3 bases to trimming and J lost 0 bases, with 12 bases between them.